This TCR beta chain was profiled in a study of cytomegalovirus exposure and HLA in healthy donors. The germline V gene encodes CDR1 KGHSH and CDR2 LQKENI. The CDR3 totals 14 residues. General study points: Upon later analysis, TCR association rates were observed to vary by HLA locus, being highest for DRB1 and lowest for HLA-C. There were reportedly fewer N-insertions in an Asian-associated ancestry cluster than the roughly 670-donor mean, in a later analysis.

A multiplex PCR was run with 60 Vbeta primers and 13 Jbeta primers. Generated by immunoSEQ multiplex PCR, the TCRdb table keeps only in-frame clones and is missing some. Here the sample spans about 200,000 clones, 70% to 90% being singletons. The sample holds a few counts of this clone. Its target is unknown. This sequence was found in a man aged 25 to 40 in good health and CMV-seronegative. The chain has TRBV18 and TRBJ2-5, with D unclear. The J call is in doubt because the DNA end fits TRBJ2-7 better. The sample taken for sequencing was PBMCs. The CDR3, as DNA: TGTGCCAGCTCACTAGCTGGGTATTCCTACGAGCAGTACTTC. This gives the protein CASSLAGYSYEQYF.